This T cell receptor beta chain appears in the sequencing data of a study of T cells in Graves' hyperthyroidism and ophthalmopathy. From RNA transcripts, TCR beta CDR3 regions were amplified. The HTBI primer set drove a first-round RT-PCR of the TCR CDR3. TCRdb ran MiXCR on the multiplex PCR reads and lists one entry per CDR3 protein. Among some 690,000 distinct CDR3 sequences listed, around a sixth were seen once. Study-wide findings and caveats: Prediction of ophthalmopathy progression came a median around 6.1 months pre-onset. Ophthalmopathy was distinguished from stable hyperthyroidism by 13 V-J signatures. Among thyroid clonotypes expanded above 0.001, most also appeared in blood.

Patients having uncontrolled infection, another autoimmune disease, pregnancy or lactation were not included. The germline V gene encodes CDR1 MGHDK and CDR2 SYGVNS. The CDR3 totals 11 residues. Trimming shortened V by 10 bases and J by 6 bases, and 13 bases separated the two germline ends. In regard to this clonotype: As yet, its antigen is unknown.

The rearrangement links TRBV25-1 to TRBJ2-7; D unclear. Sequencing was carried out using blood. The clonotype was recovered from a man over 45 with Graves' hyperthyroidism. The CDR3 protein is CATLGISEQYF. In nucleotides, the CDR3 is TGTGCCACCTTAGGTATTAGCGAGCAGTACTTC.